This T cell receptor beta chain was observed in a study of T cell responses to AZD1222 COVID-19 vaccine (dated by TCRdb to the early 2020s). Regarding the research as a whole: Because spike-specific TCR depth and breadth did not differ between the two schedules, AZD1222 recipients who got a second dose at roughly 4 weeks were pooled with those who got a second dose at roughly 12 weeks. TCR sequencing covered fewer than 250 trial participants: approximately 200 given two doses of AZD1222 and 26 given two doses of MenACWY control vaccine. Trial participants were enrolled into age subgroups of 18-55, 56-69 and 70-plus years, which contained about 150, 28 and 57 TCR-sequenced participants, respectively. General conclusions and limits of the study: Reportedly, almost half of the unique spike-specific TCRs recognized epitopes lying outside the regions that are mutated in the B.1.351 and B.1.1.7 variants. Because no day 14 peak-response samples were available, repertoires were characterized only after the peak T cell response. Conclusions about previously exposed vaccinees are limited because only six or seven AZD1222 recipients were SARS-CoV-2 seropositive at baseline. A significant rise in spike-specific TCR breadth and depth was observed after two AZD1222 doses relative to day 0 and relative to MenACWY recipients. CD4 TCRs associated with the vaccine covered the entire spike protein, and the dominant responses were in regions 160-218 and 743-854. Participants were mostly white British, with more females than males. The authors suggested clonal diversity may have been underestimated. In the small 56-69-year group, the increase in depth fell short of significance, most likely because of low power.

The CDR3 regions of human TCRbeta chains were analyzed by immunosequencing. Concerning the study's data processing: Repertoire TCRs were matched against a reference library of SARS-CoV-2-specific TCRs generated with the MIRA antigen-specificity platform. Breadth meant the fraction of unique TCRs that were SARS-CoV-2-associated, whereas depth meant the fraction of total T cells that were SARS-CoV-2-associated. Each spike-specific TCR was assigned to its reactive spike region and to a CD4 or CD8 class using the MIRA data. Log10-transformed breadth and depth values were compared by one-way ANOVA with Sidak's multiple comparisons tests. Entries here come from immuneACCESS through TCRdb and include only in-frame sequences with V and J called. Some clones fail to appear in such tables; in the studies checked, an unresolved V gene covers under half of the shortfall, and the cause of the remainder is unknown. The D gene and trimming were derived from the DNA, and the V and J assignments and clone size from that table. The sample table lists around 86,000 clones, 90% of them with a count of one. Together, the top ten hold roughly 8.1% of the sample.

CDR1 and CDR2 were assigned from the germline V gene as SGHTA and FQGTGA. Taken from cysteine to phenylalanine, the CDR3 has 17 residues. This entry keeps only the CDR3 DNA: 51 bases, framed from base 1. V sheds 5 bases and J sheds 8 bases, leaving 25 bases between their ends. The time point label on this specimen signifies: baseline before first vaccination. The vaccinee samples were drawn from two UK trials, COV001 and COV002, one of which was a single-blind randomized controlled phase 2/3 trial testing AZD1222 (ChAdOx1 nCoV-19) in healthy adults. For TCRbeta chain sequencing, PBMC samples from trial participants were taken at day 0 and at day 28 after the second dose. As regards this clone: The antigen this receptor binds is unknown. Base qualities are not recorded, but no much larger clone differs from it by a single base.

This TCR came from an adult in good health. The receptor chain draws on TRBV7-3 and TRBJ2-1; perhaps TRBD2 is the D gene, with 7 bases matching. Sample: peripheral blood, taken on day 0 of AZD1222 vaccination. The DNA reads TGTGCCAGCAGCCCGAACCTGAGGGGGGGGGCCTCGGATGAGCAGTTCTTC. Its translation reads: CASSPNLRGGASDEQFF.